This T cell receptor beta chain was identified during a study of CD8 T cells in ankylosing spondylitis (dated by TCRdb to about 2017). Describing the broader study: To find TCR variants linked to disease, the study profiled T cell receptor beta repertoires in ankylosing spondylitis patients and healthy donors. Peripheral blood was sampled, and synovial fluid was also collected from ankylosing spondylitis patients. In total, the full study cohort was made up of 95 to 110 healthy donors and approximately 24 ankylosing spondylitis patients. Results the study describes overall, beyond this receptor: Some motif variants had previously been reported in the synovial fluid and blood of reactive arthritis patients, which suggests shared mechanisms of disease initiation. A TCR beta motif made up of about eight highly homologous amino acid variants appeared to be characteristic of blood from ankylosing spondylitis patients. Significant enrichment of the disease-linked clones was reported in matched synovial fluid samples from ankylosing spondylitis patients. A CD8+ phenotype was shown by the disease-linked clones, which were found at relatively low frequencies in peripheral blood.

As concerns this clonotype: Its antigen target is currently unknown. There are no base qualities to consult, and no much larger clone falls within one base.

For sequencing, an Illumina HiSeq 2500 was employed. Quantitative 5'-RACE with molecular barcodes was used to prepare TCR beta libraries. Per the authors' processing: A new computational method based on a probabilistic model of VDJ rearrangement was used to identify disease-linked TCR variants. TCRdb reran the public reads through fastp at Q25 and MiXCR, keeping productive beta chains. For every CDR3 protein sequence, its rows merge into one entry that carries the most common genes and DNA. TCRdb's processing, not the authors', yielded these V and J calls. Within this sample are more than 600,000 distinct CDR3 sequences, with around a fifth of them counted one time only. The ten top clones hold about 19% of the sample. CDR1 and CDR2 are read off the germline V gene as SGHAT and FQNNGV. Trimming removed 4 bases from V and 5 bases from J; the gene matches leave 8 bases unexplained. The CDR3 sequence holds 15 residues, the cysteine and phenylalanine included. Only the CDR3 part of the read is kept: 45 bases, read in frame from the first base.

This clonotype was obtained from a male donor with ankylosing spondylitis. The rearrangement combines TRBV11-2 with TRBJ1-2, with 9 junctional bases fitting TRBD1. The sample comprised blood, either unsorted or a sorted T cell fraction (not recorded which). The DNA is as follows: TGTGCCAGCAGCTCCCAGGGGGACAGGGATTATGGCTACACCTTC. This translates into CASSSQGDRDYGYTF.